Listed below are T cell receptor beta chains from one sample, sequenced in a study of T cells after somatic rescue of genetic block. Libraries were prepared by immunoSEQ multiplex PCR; TCRdb keeps only in-frame clonotypes and omits some of them. Found here are roughly 92,000 clones, about 87% of them singletons; the top ten hold roughly 1.7%. The sequenced sample consisted of peripheral blood mononuclear cells (PBMCs). The origin of the receptors is a woman aged 18 to 35. The CDR3 runs from the conserved cysteine through the conserved F or W. Each record gives: V gene, clone size, D gene, J gene, CDR3 DNA, CDR3 protein. D genes are given only for firm matches. Rows give clone size only sometimes, using once, few, many, or a class for an expanded clone.

>TRBV28|NA|NA|TRBJ1-3
TGTGCCAGCAGCCCCACAACAGGGCTTCAGGGGGGAAACACCATATATTTT
CASSPTTGLQGGNTIYF
>TRBV28|few|TRBD1|TRBJ1-5
TGTGCCAGCAACACACAGGGGGCGGATCAGCCCCAGCATTTT
CASNTQGADQPQHF
>TRBV27|NA|NA|TRBJ2-7
TGTGCCAGCAGTTTTACGGGGTACGAGCAGTACTTC
CASSFTGYEQYF
>TRBV5-4|NA|NA|TRBJ1-6
TGTGCCAGCAGCTCCCCGGGACGCGAAAATTCACCCCTCCACTTT
CASSSPGRENSPLHF
>TRBV5-4|once|NA|TRBJ1-1
TGTGCCAGCAGCTTGGACCGAAACACTGAAGCTTTCTTT
CASSLDRNTEAFF
>TRBV5-1|NA|TRBD1|TRBJ1-2
TGCGCCAGCAGTTACGGACAGGGGAGGGATGGCTACACCTTC
CASSYGQGRDGYTF
>TRBV5-4|NA|NA|TRBJ2-1
TGTGCCAGCAGCTTGGACCTCGGAGCGGGCTACAATGAGCAGTTCTTC
CASSLDLGAGYNEQFF
>TRBV5-1|NA|NA|TRBJ2-2
TGCGCCAGCAGCTTGCTTGGAGGGGCCACGAACACCGGGGAGCTGTTTTTT
CASSLLGGATNTGELFF
>TRBV5-1|NA|NA|TRBJ2-1
TGCGCCAGCAGCTTGGCCGTTGGGGGTGAGCAGTTCTTC
CASSLAVGGEQFF
>TRBV13|NA|NA|TRBJ2-1
TGTGCCAGCAGCTTAGGCCCTAGGTACAATGAGCAGTTCTTC
CASSLGPRYNEQFF
>TRBV12-5|NA|NA|TRBJ2-7
TGTGCTAGTGGCTCCCACTACGAGCAGTACTTC
CASGSHYEQYF
>TRBV6-5|NA|TRBD1|TRBJ1-2
TGTGCCAGCAGTTACCATACAGGGGTAGGCGGCTACACCTTC
CASSYHTGVGGYTF
>TRBV7-9|NA|NA|TRBJ1-5
TGTGCCAGCAGCTCCTCCGGTGGGGTTGAGGGTCAGCCCCAGCATTTT
CASSSSGGVEGQPQHF
>TRBV12-5|NA|NA|TRBJ2-7
TGTGCTAGTGGTTTGGTACTGGGAAAGGGGGCCTACGAGCAGTACTTC
CASGLVLGKGAYEQYF
>TRBV13|NA|NA|TRBJ1-5
TGTGCCAGCAGCTTAAGCGCGGGGGGTCAGCCCCAGCATTTT
CASSLSAGGQPQHF
>TRBV5-1|NA|NA|TRBJ1-3
TGCGCCAGCAGCTCCGCAGGGATCTCTGGAAACACCATATATTTT
CASSSAGISGNTIYF
>TRBV7-9|NA|NA|TRBJ1-1
TGTGCCAGCAGTGGAGGGACACTGAACACTGAAGCTTTCTTT
CASSGGTLNTEAFF
>TRBV28|NA|NA|TRBJ2-2
TGTGCCAGCAGCCTACCTCCCCCACAATTCGCGGCCGGGGAGCTGTTTTTT
CASSLPPPQFAAGELFF
>TRBV6-5|NA|NA|TRBJ1-4
TGTGCCAGCAGTTACGGGGGGGCTAATGAAAAACTGTTTTTT
CASSYGGANEKLFF
>TRBV29-1|NA|TRBD1|TRBJ1-1
TGCAGCGCACACGGGACAGAAAACACTGAAGCTTTCTTT
CSAHGTENTEAFF
>TRBV9|NA|TRBD2|TRBJ2-7
TGTGCCAGCAGCGTAGGGGGGCTAGCGGGAGACGAGCAGTACTTC
CASSVGGLAGDEQYF
>TRBV19|NA|NA|TRBJ2-3
TGTGCCAGTAGTACAACAGGGACCACAGATACGCAGTATTTT
CASSTTGTTDTQYF
>TRBV6-5|NA|NA|TRBJ1-5
TGTGCCAGCAGTTTCCCGGGGCAGCCCCAGCATTTT
CASSFPGQPQHF
>TRBV18|NA|NA|TRBJ1-3
TGTGCCAGCTCAATCCTCTCGTGGGACGGAGGATCTGGAAACACCATATATTTT
CASSILSWDGGSGNTIYF
>TRBV29-1|NA|NA|TRBJ2-4
TGCAGCGTTGTTTCTCAGTCCGTTCAGTACTTC
CSVVSQSVQYF
>TRBV7-6|once|TRBD1|TRBJ1-2
TGTGCCAGCAGCTTAGGACAGGGGAACTATGGCTACACCTTC
CASSLGQGNYGYTF
>TRBV5-1|NA|TRBD2|TRBJ2-7
TGCGCCAGCAGTTCCGGGACTACCTACGAGCAGTACTTC
CASSSGTTYEQYF
>TRBV9|NA|NA|TRBJ2-5
TGTGCCAGCAGCGTACAGGACATTATGGAGACCCAGTACTTC
CASSVQDIMETQYF
>TRBV7-9|NA|TRBD2|TRBJ2-1
TGTGCCAGCAGCTACTCCGGGGCGGGAGGCCTCGATGAGCAGTTCTTC
CASSYSGAGGLDEQFF
>TRBV6-1|NA|NA|TRBJ1-1
TGTGCCAGCAGTGAAAGAGCGGGGGCTGAAGCTTTCTTT
CASSERAGAEAFF